This T cell receptor beta chain was sequenced during a study of T-cell memory formation after mild COVID-19. TCRdb reprocessed the 5' RACE reads with MiXCR, giving one entry per CDR3 protein. Found here are 470,000 or so distinct CDR3 sequences, around 20% of them singletons; the top ten hold around 8%. The CDR3 runs 13 residues. V was clipped by 1 base and J by 5 bases, with 5 bases between them. The germline V gene encodes CDR1 SGHTA and CDR2 FQGNSA. Study-wide results and limits: A subset of responding clones appeared in pre-infection memory, suggesting cross-reactive memory joined.

Of note for this clonotype: Its cognate antigen is unknown.

Sequenced input: PBMCs or a T cell subset sorted from them (not recorded which). The rearrangement links TRBV7-2 to TRBJ2-2, with D hard to call. The clonotype originates from an adult woman who had mild COVID-19 (a few samples of this study predate the infection). Cell type and time point are not known. Written as DNA, the CDR3 is TGTGCCAGCAGCTTAGGAAAGACCGGGGAGCTGTTTTTT. This gives the protein CASSLGKTGELFF.